The 15 T cell receptor beta chains listed next were all sequenced from one sample in a study of response to subunit inactivated influenza vaccine. Using its own MiXCR run on the RT-PCR reads, TCRdb lists one record per CDR3 protein. The sample includes around 480,000 distinct CDR3 sequences, 10% to 11% of them seen just once. The sample in question was PBMCs from blood, obtained more than 35 days after vaccination. The receptor source for this set is a man aged 50-60 years who received an inactivated influenza vaccine.

This clonotype was seen many times. This chain connects TRBV5-1 to TRBJ1-1; D is undetermined. The CDR3 is 14 amino acids. Trimming pared 2 bases from V and 0 bases from J, leaving 8 bases between. The germline CDR1 and CDR2 sequences are SGHRS and YFSETQ. Here the CDR3 DNA reads TGCGCCAGCAGCTTATACGACATGAACACTGAAGCTTTCTTT. As protein: CASSLYDMNTEAFF.

Concerning this clonotype: One end of the junction varies from germline; a read error may be responsible. The rearrangement uses TRBV28 and TRBJ2-7, with 7 nucleotides matching TRBD2. Germline assignment: CDR1 MDHEN and CDR2 SYDVKM. This CDR3 has 13 amino acids. CDR3 nucleotide sequence: TGTGCCAGCCTGAAGACTAGCTCCCACGAGCAGTACTTC. Protein sequence: CASLKTSSHEQYF.

To note about this clonotype: A read error may explain this, as a much larger clone is one base away. The chain couples TRBV12-3 or TRBV12-4 to TRBJ1-3; no reliable D call. The CDR3 contains 13 residues. The CDR3 here is CASSPTSGTTIYF. Written as DNA, the CDR3 is TGTGCCAGCAGCCCGACCTCTGGAACCACCATATATTTT.

The chain carries TRBV20-1 and TRBJ1-5; D uncertain. Trimming removed 1 base from V and 0 bases from J, with 7 bases in between. CDR1 is DFQATT and CDR2 is SNEGSKA in the germline V gene (reference sequence). This CDR3 has 14 residues. For the CDR3, the DNA is TGCAGTGCTAGAGCGGTTTATAGCAATCAGCCCCAGCATTTT. It specifies CSARAVYSNQPQHF.

V usage is TRBV4-3 and J usage is TRBJ2-5; 11 bases match TRBD2. After removal of 3 bases from V and 5 bases from J, the junction contained 11 bases not matched to a gene. The CDR3 length is 17 residues. Looked up from germline, CDR1 is LGHNA and CDR2 is YSLEER. CDR3 region: CASSQIYSGGAGETQYF. The DNA of the CDR3 is TGCGCCAGCAGCCAGATTTATAGCGGGGGGGCCGGGGAGACCCAGTACTTC.

The rearrangement links TRBV4-2 to TRBJ2-7; D might be TRBD2 (5 bases). Germline V gene sequence: CDR1 LGHNA, CDR2 YNFKEQ. The CDR3 runs 15 residues. V gave up 3 bases and J gave up 0 bases, with 12 bases separating them. The CDR3 bases are TGTGCCAGCAGCCAGGCTACGGACTCCTCCTACGAGCAGTACTTC. Translated, it gives CASSQATDSSYEQYF.

The chain uses TRBV7-8 and TRBJ2-3; D unclear. Germline V lookup: CDR1 SGHVS, CDR2 FQNEAQ. The CDR3 has 14 amino acids. Trimming removed 3 bases from V and 0 bases from J, with 7 bases in between. This CDR3 reads CASSFQASTDTQYF. The DNA for the CDR3 is TGTGCCAGCAGCTTTCAAGCTAGCACAGATACGCAGTATTTT.

The CDR3 sequence is CASSLGEYSYEQYF. The CDR3 nucleotides read TGTGCCAGCAGCTTAGGAGAGTACTCCTACGAGCAGTACTTC. The V call is TRBV11-1, the J call TRBJ2-7; D call uncertain. The CDR3 is 14 amino acids. Deletions cut 1 base from V and 0 bases from J, with 7 bases between. In germline, CDR1 is SGHAT, CDR2 FQDESV (reference sequence). The variable domain in full, with the rest retrieved from reference TRBV11-1 and TRBJ2-7, is EAEVAQSPRYKITEKSQAVAFWCDPISGHATLYWYRQILGQGPELLVQFQDESVVDDSQLPKDRFSAERLKGVDSTLKIQPAELGDSAMYLCASSLGEYSYEQYFGPGTRLTVT.

This clonotype was counted a few times. This CDR3 is CASSPYRGLYNEQFF. In DNA form, the CDR3 reads TGTGCCAGCAGCCCGTACAGGGGCCTCTACAATGAGCAGTTCTTC. V is TRBV7-8 and J is TRBJ2-1; 7 bases match TRBD1. The CDR3 spans 15 residues. V gave up 5 bases and J gave up 3 bases; unmatched junction bases: 7. Germline V gene data show CDR1 as SGHVS and CDR2 as FQNEAQ.

This clonotype has just a few counts. V and J are TRBV27 and TRBJ2-1; D unresolved. The CDR3 sequence is 15 residues long. CDR1 is MNHEY, CDR2 SMNVEV, per germline (reference sequence). Trimming took off 5 bases at V and 4 bases at J, with 15 bases between the two ends. CDR3 sequence (DNA): TGTGCCAGCAGTCCGGAGAGCGCTTTATACAATGAGCAGTTCTTC. The encoded protein is CASSPESALYNEQFF.

The chain recombines TRBV3-1 with TRBJ2-1; D remains ambiguous. Germline V lookup: CDR1 LGHDT, CDR2 YNNKEL (reference sequence). Between the trimmed V and J ends, which lost 2 bases and 3 bases, there was a span of 5 bases. CDR3 length: 13 residues. CDR3 nucleotides: TGTGCCAGCAGCCAAATGGTCTACAATGAGCAGTTCTTC. Protein: CASSQMVYNEQFF.

This chain links TRBV5-1 with TRBJ2-2; perhaps TRBD2 as D (6 bases). CDR3 length: 15 residues. Trimming removed 3 bases at V and 0 bases at J, with 9 bases between. The germline V gene encodes CDR1 SGHRS and CDR2 YFSETQ. For the CDR3, the DNA is TGCGCCAGCAGCTATGGGGGGTCGAACACCGGGGAGCTGTTTTTT. Its protein is CASSYGGSNTGELFF.

In this sample, this clonotype turned up a few times. The rearrangement links TRBV28 to TRBJ2-5, with 7 bases lining up with TRBD1. Trimming at V came to 4 bases and at J to 4 bases, leaving 9 bases not matched to a gene. The CDR3 spans 15 residues. Germline-derived CDR1 and CDR2 are MDHEN and SYDVKM. CDR3 sequence (DNA): TGTGCCAGCAGTTCAATTGACAGGGACCGAGAGACCCAGTACTTC. Its translation is CASSSIDRDRETQYF.

This clonotype was seen a few times. The V call is TRBV4-3, the J call TRBJ2-2, with 9 bases aligning to TRBD1. CDR3 length equals 16 residues. V was clipped by 0 bases and J by 1 base; unmatched bases: 0. Per the germline V gene, CDR1 is LGHNA and CDR2 is YSLEER. CDR3 in amino acids: CASSQEGQGNTGELFF. The CDR3 DNA sequence: TGCGCCAGCAGCCAAGAGGGACAGGGGAACACCGGGGAGCTGTTTTTT.

Note on this clonotype: A read error may be the cause here, since a much bigger clone is one base away. This chain uses TRBV9 with TRBJ2-7; D remains ambiguous. Looked up from germline, CDR1 is SGDLS and CDR2 is YYNGEE. The CDR3 length is 11 residues. DNA of the CDR3: TGTGCCATCAGCGTAGGCAACGAGCAGTACTTC. Translating it yields CAISVGNEQYF.